Included here is one TCR beta chain sequence, with context. Here immunoSEQ multiplex PCR was the method, and the copy in TCRdb shows in-frame clones only, minus some. Here the sample spans fewer than 60,000 clones, more than 85% being singletons. Per germline, CDR1 SGHKS and CDR2 YYEKEE (reference sequence). The CDR3 runs 14 residues. V was trimmed by 2 bases and J by 0 bases, leaving 8 bases between them. These data come from a study of blood T cell repertoires in COVID-19. The rearrangement links TRBV5-5 to TRBJ1-1; possible D gene TRBD1, 5 bases. Input material: peripheral blood. The receptor was derived from a man aged 55 to 70 with COVID-19, enrolled during active disease. CDR3 protein: CASSFRVLNTEAFF. The CDR3 nucleotides are TGTGCCAGCAGCTTCAGGGTTCTGAACACTGAAGCTTTCTTT.